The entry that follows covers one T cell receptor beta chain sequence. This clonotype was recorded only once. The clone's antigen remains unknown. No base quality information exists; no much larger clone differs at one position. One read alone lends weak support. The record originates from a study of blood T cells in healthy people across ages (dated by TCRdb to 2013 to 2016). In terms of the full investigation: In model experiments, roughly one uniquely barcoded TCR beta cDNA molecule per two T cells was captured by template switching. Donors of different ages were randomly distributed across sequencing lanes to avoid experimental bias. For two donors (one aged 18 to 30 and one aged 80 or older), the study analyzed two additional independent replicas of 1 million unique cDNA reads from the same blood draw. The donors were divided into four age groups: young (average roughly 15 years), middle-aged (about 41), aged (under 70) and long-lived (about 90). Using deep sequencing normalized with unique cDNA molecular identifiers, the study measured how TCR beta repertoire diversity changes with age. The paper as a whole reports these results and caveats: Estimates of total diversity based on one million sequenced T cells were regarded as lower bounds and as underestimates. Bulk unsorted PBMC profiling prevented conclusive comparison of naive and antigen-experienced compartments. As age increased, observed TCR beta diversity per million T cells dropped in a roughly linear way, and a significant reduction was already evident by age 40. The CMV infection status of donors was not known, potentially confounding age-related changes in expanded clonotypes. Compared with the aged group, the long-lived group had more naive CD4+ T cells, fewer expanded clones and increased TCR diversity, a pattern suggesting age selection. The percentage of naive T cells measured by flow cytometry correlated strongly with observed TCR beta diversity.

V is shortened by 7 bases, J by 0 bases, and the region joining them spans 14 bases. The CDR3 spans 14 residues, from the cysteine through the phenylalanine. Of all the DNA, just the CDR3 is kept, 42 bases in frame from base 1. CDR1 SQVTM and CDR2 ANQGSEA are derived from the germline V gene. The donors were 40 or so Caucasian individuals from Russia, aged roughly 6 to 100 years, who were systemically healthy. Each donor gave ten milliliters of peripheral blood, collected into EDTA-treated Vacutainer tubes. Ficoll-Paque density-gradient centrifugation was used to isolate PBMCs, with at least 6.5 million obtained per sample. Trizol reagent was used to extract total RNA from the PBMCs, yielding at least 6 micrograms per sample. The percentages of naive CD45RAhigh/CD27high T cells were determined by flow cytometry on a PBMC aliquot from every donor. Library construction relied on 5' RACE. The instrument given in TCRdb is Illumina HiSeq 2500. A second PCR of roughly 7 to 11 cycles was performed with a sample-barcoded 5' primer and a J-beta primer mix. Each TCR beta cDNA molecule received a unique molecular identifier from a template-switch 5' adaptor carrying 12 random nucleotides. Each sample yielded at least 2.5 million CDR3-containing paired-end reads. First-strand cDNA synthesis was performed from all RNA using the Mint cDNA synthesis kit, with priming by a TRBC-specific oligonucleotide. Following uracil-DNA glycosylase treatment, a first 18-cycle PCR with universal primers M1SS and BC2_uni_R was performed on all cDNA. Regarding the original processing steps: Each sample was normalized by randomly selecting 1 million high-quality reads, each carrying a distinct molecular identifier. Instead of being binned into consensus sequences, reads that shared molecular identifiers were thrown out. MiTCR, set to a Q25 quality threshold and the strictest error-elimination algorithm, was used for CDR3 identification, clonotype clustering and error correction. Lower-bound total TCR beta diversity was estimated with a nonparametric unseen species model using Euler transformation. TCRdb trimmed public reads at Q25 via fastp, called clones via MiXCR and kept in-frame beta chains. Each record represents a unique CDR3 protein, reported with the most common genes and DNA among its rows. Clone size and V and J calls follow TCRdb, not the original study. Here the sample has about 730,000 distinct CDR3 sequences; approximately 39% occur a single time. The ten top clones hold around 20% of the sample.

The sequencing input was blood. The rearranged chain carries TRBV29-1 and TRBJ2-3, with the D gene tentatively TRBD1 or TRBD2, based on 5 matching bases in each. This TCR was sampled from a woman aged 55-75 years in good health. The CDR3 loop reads CSAAGTLSTDTQYF. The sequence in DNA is TGCAGCGCCGCAGGGACCCTTAGCACAGATACGCAGTATTTT.